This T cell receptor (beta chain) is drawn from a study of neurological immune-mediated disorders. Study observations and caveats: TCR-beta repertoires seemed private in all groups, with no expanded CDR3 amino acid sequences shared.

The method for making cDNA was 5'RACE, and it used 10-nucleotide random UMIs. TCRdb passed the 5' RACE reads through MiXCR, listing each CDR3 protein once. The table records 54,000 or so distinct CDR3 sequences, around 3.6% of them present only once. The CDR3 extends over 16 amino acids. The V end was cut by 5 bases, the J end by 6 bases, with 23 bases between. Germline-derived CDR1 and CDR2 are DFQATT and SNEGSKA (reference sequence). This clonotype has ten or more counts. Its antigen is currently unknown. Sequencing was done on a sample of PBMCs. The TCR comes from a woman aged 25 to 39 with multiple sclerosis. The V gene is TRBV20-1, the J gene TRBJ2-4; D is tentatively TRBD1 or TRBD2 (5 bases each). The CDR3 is CSALSEWGSRGNIQYF. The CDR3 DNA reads TGCAGTGCTCTCTCTGAGTGGGGGTCTAGAGGAAACATTCAGTACTTC.